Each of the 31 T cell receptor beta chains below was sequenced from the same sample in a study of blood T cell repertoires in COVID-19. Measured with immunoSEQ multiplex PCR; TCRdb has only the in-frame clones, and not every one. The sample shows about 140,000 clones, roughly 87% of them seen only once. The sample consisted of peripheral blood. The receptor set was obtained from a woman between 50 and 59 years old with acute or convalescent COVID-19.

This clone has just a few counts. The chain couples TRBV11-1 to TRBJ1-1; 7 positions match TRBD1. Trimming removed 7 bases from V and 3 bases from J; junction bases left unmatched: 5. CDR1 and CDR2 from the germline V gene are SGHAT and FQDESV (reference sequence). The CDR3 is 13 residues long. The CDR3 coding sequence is TGTGCCAGCAAAACAGGGGTCGACACTGAAGCTTTCTTT. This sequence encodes CASKTGVDTEAFF. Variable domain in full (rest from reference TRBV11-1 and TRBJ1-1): EAEVAQSPRYKITEKSQAVAFWCDPISGHATLYWYRQILGQGPELLVQFQDESVVDDSQLPKDRFSAERLKGVDSTLKIQPAELGDSAMYLCASKTGVDTEAFFGQGTRLTVV.

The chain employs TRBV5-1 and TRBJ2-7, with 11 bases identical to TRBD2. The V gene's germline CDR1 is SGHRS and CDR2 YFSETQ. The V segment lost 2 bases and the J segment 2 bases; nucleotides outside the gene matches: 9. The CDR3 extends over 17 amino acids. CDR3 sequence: CASSFGLAGGPPYEQYF. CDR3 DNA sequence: TGCGCCAGCAGCTTTGGGTTAGCGGGAGGGCCCCCCTACGAGCAGTACTTC.

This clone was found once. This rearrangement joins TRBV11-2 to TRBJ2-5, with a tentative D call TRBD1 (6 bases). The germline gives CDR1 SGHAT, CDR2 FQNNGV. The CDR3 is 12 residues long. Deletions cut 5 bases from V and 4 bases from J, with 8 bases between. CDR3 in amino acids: CASSNRVETQYF. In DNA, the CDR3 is TGTGCCAGCAGCAACAGGGTAGAGACCCAGTACTTC.

The CDR3 coding sequence is TGTGCCAGTAGTCCTAGGGGCGGGAGAACCCCAGATACGCAGTATTTT. Translation gives CASSPRGGRTPDTQYF. V gene TRBV19 combines with J gene TRBJ2-3, with 7 nucleotides matching TRBD2. Trimming took 5 bases from V and 4 from J; bases not matched to a gene: 12. The CDR3 loop spans 16 amino acids. CDR1 and CDR2 from the germline V gene are LNHDA and SQIVND (reference sequence). Full variable domain (rest looked up from reference TRBV19 and TRBJ2-3): DGGITQSPKYLFRKEGQNVTLSCEQNLNHDAMYWYRQDPGQGLRLIYYSQIVNDFQKGDIAEGYSVSREKKESFPLTVTSAQKNPTAFYLCASSPRGGRTPDTQYFGPGTRLTVL.

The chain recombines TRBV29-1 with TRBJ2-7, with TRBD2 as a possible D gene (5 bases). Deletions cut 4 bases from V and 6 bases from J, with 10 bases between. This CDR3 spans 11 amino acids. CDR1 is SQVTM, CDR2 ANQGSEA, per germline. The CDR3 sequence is CSVGASPEQYF. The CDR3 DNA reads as TGCAGCGTTGGGGCTAGCCCCGAGCAGTACTTC.

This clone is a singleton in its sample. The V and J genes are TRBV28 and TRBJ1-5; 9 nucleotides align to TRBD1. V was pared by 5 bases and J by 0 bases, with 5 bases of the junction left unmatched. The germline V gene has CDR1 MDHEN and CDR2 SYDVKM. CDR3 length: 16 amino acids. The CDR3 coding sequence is TGTGCCAGCAGTACCCTGGGACAGGGTAGCAATCAGCCCCAGCATTTT. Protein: CASSTLGQGSNQPQHF.

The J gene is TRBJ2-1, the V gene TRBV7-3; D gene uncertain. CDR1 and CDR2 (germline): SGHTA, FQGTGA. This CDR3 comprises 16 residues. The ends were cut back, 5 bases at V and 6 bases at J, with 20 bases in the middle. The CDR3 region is CASSRGVASYRNEQFF. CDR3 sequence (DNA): TGTGCCAGCAGCAGAGGAGTAGCATCCTACCGCAATGAGCAGTTCTTC.

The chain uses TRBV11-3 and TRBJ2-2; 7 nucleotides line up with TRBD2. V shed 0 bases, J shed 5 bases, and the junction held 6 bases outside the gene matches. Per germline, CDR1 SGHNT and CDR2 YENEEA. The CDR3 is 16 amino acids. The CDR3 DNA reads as TGTGCCAGCAGCTTAGATCACGGGAGGTCGACCGGGGAGCTGTTTTTT. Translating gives CASSLDHGRSTGELFF.

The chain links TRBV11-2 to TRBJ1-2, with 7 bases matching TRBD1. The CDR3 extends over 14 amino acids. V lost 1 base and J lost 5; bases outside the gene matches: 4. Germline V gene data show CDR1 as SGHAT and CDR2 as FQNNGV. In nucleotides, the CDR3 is TGTGCCAGCAGCTTAGTCCAGGGGGGATATGGCTACACCTTC. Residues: CASSLVQGGYGYTF.

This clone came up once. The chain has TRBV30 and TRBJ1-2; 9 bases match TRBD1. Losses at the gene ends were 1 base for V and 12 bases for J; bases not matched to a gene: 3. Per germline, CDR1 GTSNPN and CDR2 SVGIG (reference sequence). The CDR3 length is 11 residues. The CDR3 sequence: CAWSAGQGHTF. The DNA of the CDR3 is TGTGCCTGGAGTGCGGGACAGGGCCACACCTTC.

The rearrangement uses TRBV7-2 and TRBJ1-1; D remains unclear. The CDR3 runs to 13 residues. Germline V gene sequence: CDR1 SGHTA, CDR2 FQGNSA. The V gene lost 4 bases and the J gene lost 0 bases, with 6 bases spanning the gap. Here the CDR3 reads CASSSLLNTEAFF. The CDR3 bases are TGTGCCAGCAGCTCTCTACTGAACACTGAAGCTTTCTTT.

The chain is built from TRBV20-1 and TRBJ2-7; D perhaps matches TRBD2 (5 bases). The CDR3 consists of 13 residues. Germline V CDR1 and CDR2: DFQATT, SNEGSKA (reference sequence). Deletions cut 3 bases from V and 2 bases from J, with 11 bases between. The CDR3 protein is CSASDTGTYEQYF. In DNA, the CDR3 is TGCAGTGCTAGTGATACGGGGACCTACGAGCAGTACTTC.

The CDR3 nucleotides read TGTGCCACCAGTGATTTGGCGGGACAGGGATCTGGTGAGCAGTTCTTC. Its protein is CATSDLAGQGSGEQFF. This chain connects TRBV24-1 to TRBJ2-1, with 9 bases matching TRBD1. Germline V gene data show CDR1 as KGHDR and CDR2 as SFDVKD. CDR3 length: 16 amino acids. Unmatched junction bases numbered 8, after V lost 0 bases and J lost 9 bases.

CDR3 nucleotide sequence: TGTGCCAGCAGCTTAGGCGGAACCTATGGCTACACCTTC. Translated: CASSLGGTYGYTF. This sequence joins TRBV11-2 and TRBJ1-2; D remains ambiguous. This CDR3 comprises 13 residues. V lost 1 base to trimming and J lost 4 bases, with 7 bases between them. Germline CDR1 is SGHAT and CDR2 is FQNNGV.

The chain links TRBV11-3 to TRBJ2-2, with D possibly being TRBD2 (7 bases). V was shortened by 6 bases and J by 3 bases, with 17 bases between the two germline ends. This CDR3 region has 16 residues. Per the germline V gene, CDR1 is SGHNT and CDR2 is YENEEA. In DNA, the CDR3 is TGTGCCAGCAGTCCACGGGAGGCAGGGGACACCGGGGAGCTGTTTTTT. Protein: CASSPREAGDTGELFF.

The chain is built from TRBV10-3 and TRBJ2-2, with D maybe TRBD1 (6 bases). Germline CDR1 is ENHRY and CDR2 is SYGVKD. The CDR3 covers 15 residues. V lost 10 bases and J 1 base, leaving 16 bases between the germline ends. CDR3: CATRGVGQNTGELFF. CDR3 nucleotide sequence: TGTGCCACCCGGGGTGTGGGACAGAACACCGGGGAGCTGTTTTTT.

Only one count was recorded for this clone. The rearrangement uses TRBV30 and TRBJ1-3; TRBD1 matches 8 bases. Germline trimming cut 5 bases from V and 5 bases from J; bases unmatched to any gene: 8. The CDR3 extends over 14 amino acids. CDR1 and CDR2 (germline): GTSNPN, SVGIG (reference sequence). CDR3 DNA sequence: TGTGCCTGGGGCCAGGGGGCCCCACGAAACACCATATATTTT. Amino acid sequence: CAWGQGAPRNTIYF.

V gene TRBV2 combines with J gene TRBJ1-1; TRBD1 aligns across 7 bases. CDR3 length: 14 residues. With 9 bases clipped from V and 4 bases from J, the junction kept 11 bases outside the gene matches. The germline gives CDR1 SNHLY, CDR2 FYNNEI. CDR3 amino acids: CAREKGAPGTEAFF. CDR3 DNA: TGTGCCAGAGAGAAGGGGGCGCCGGGCACTGAAGCTTTCTTT.

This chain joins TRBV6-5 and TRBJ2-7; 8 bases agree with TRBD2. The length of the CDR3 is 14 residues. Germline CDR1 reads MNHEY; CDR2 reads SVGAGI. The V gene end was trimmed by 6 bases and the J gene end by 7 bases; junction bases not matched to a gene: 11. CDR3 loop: CASRSSGSPGEQYF. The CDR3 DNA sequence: TGTGCCAGCAGGTCTAGCGGGTCGCCCGGAGAGCAGTACTTC.

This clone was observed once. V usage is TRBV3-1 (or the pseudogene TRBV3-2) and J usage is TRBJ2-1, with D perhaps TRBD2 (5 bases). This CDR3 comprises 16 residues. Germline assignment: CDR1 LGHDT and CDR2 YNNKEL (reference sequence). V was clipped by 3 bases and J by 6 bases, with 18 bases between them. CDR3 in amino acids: CASSQRRAARVNEQFF. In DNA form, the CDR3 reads TGTGCCAGCAGCCAGCGTAGGGCCGCGCGGGTCAATGAGCAGTTCTTC.

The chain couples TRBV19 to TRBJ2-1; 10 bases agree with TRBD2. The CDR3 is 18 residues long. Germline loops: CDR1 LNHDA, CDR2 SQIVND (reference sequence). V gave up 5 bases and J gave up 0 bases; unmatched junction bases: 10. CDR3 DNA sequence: TGTGCCAGTAGTCCGCTAGCGGGGGATTACAGCTCCTACAATGAGCAGTTCTTC. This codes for CASSPLAGDYSSYNEQFF.

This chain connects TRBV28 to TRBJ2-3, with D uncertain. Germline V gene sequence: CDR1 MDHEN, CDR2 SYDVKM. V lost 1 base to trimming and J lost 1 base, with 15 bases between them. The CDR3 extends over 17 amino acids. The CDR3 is CASSLYLGGEGTDTQYF. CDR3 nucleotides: TGTGCCAGCAGTTTATATCTGGGTGGAGAGGGCACAGATACGCAGTATTTT.

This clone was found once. The CDR3 spells CASSNRGVGYTF. The DNA for the CDR3 is TGTGCCAGCAGCAACAGGGGGGTTGGCTACACCTTC. This chain connects TRBV28 to TRBJ1-2; 8 bases map to TRBD1. The CDR3 totals 12 residues. Germline lookup yields CDR1 MDHEN and CDR2 SYDVKM. V gave up 6 bases and J gave up 7 bases; unmatched junction bases: 4.

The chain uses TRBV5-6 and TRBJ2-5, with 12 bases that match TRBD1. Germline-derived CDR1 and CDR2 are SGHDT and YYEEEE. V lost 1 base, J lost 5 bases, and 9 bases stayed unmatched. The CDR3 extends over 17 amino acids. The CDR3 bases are TGTGCCAGCAGCTTGTTTGGGACAGGGGGCTTTTTGGAGACCCAGTACTTC. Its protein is CASSLFGTGGFLETQYF.

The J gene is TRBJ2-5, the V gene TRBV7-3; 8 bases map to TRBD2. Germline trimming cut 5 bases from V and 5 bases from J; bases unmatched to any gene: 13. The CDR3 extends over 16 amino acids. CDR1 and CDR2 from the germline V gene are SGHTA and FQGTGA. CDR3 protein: CASSPSGGAKTETQYF. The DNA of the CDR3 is TGTGCCAGCAGCCCGTCCGGGGGGGCTAAGACTGAGACCCAGTACTTC. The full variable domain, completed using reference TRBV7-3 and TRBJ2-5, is GAGVSQTPSNKVTEKGKYVELRCDPISGHTALYWYRQSLGQGPEFLIYFQGTGAADDSGLPNDRFFAVRPEGSVSTLKIQRTERGDSAVYLCASSPSGGAKTETQYFGPGTRLLVL.

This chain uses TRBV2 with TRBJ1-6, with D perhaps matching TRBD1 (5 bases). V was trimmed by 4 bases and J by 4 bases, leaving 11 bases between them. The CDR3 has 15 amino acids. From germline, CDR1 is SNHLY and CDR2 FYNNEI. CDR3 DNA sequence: TGTGCCAGCAGTGGGTTAGGGGCATATAATTCACCCCTCCACTTT. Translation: CASSGLGAYNSPLHF.

The CDR3 is CASSGLASSSYNEQFF. The DNA of the CDR3 is TGTGCCAGCAGCGGACTAGCCTCAAGCTCCTACAATGAGCAGTTCTTC. The chain links TRBV9 to TRBJ2-1; 7 bases are a match to TRBD2. Germline CDR1 reads SGDLS; CDR2 reads YYNGEE. V dropped 3 bases and J dropped 0; count of bases not matched to a gene: 6. The CDR3 extends over 16 amino acids.

CDR3: CASSSGTVHEQYF. DNA of the CDR3: TGTGCCAGCAGCAGTGGGACAGTTCACGAGCAGTACTTC. The chain joins TRBV7-7 to TRBJ2-7; 7 bases map to TRBD1. The V gene end was trimmed by 5 bases and the J gene end by 5 bases; junction bases not matched to a gene: 6. Germline V gives CDR1 SSHAT, CDR2 FNYEAQ (reference sequence). This CDR3 contains 13 residues.

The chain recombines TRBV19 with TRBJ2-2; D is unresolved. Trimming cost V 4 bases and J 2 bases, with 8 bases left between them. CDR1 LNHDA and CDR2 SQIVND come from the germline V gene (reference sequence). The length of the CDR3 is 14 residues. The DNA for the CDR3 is TGTGCCAGTAGTACCACAGCAAACACCGGGGAGCTGTTTTTT. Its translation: CASSTTANTGELFF.

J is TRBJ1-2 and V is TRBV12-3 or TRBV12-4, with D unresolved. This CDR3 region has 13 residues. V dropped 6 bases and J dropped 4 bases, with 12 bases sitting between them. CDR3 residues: CASRSDKLYGYTF. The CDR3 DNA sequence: TGTGCCAGCAGATCAGACAAGCTCTATGGCTACACCTTC.

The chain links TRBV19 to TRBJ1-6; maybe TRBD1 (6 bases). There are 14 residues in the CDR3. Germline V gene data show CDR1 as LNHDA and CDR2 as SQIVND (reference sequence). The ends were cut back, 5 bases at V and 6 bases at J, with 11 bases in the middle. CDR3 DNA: TGTGCCAGTAGTTTACAGGGATTTAATTCACCCCTCCACTTT. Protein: CASSLQGFNSPLHF. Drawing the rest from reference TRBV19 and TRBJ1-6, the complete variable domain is DGGITQSPKYLFRKEGQNVTLSCEQNLNHDAMYWYRQDPGQGLRLIYYSQIVNDFQKGDIAEGYSVSREKKESFPLTVTSAQKNPTAFYLCASSLQGFNSPLHFGNGTRLTVT.